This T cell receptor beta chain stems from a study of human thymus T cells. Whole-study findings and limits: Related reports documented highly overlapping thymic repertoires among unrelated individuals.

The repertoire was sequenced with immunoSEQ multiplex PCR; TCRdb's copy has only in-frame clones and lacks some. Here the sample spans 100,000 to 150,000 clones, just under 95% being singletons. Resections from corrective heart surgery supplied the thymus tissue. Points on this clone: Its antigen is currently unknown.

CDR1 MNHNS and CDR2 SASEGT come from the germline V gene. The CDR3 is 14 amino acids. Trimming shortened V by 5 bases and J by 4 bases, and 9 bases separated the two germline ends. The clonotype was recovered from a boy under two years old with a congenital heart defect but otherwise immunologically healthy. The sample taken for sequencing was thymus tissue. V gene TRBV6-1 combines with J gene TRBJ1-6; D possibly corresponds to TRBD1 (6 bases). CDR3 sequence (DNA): TGTGCCAGCAGTTTTACAGGGTATAATTCACCCCTCCACTTT. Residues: CASSFTGYNSPLHF.